Each of the 10 T cell receptor beta chains below was sequenced from the same sample in a study of cytomegalovirus exposure and HLA in healthy donors. Researchers ran the PCR with 60 Vbeta and 13 Jbeta primers. This table comes from immunoSEQ multiplex PCR, and its TCRdb copy is limited to in-frame clones, with some not included. The data show some 150,000 clones, around 81% seen once. Sample: PBMCs. These receptors were collected from a man aged 50 or older in good health and CMV-seronegative.

The chain employs TRBV15 and TRBJ1-2; D unresolved. The CDR3 loop spans 16 amino acids. V gave up 0 bases and J gave up 4 bases, with 15 bases separating them. Per germline, CDR1 LNHNV and CDR2 YYDKDF (reference sequence). The CDR3 nucleotides are TGTGCCACCAGCAGAGATCTGGGTGTCCGGGGCTATGGCTACACCTTC. Amino acids: CATSRDLGVRGYGYTF. Combining the CDR3 with reference TRBV15 and TRBJ1-2 gives the whole variable domain DAMVIQNPRYQVTQFGKPVTLSCSQTLNHNVMYWYQQKSSQAPKLLFHYYDKDFNNEADTPDNFQSRRPNTSFCFLDIRSPGLGDTAMYLCATSRDLGVRGYGYTFGSGTRLTVV.

The chain recombines TRBV5-1 with TRBJ2-7, with unresolved D. Germline CDR1 SGHRS, CDR2 YFSETQ. This CDR3 is built from 13 residues. V lost 0 bases, J lost 2 bases, and 6 bases lay in between. The CDR3 region has the DNA TGCGCCAGCAGCTTGGAAGCAACCTACGAGCAGTACTTC. Its protein product is CASSLEATYEQYF.

The genes are TRBV28 and TRBJ1-2; no clear D gene. This CDR3 has 12 amino acids. Trimming left V 8 bases short and J 2 bases short, with 9 bases between. Germline assignment: CDR1 MDHEN and CDR2 SYDVKM. The CDR3 DNA reads TGTGCCAGCCTCCGGGAGAACTATGGCTACACCTTC. Its protein product is CASLRENYGYTF.

The J gene is TRBJ2-3, the V gene TRBV5-4; D perhaps matches TRBD2 (6 bases). Per the germline V gene, CDR1 is SGHNT and CDR2 is YYREEE (reference sequence). The germline V and J ends were trimmed by 1 base and 12 bases, with 15 bases remaining between them. The length of the CDR3 is 13 residues. The CDR3 loop is CASSLWREGHQYF. The CDR3 nucleotides read TGTGCCAGCAGCTTGTGGAGGGAAGGGCATCAGTATTTT.

V gene TRBV6-4 combines with J gene TRBJ2-1, with TRBD2 identical over 7 bases. This CDR3 region has 16 residues. Trimming at V came to 2 bases and at J to 9 bases, leaving 13 bases not matched to a gene. CDR1 is MRHNA, CDR2 SNTAGT, per germline. CDR3 sequence: CASSDTRLAPAGEQFF. DNA for the CDR3: TGTGCCAGCAGTGACACAAGACTAGCCCCCGCCGGTGAGCAGTTCTTC.

The chain has TRBV9 and TRBJ2-4; possible D gene TRBD2, 5 bases. The CDR3 is 14 residues long. The germline CDR1 and CDR2 sequences are SGDLS and YYNGEE. Deletions cut 4 bases from V and 8 bases from J, with 16 bases between. The CDR3 DNA reads as TGTGCCAGCAGCCCCACCCCCGAGGGATACATTCAGTACTTC. As protein: CASSPTPEGYIQYF.

This clone was seen more than once but under ten times. The genes are TRBV5-1 and TRBJ2-1; 9 positions match TRBD2. J was trimmed by 4 bases and V by 4 bases; bases with no gene match: 6. Per the germline V gene, CDR1 is SGHRS and CDR2 is YFSETQ. The CDR3 has 15 amino acids. As DNA, the CDR3 is TGCGCCAGCAGCCCGACTAGCGGATCGTACAATGAGCAGTTCTTC. Translation gives CASSPTSGSYNEQFF. The complete variable domain, with remaining parts taken from reference TRBV5-1 and TRBJ2-1, reads KAGVTQTPRYLIKTRGQQVTLSCSPISGHRSVSWYQQTPGQGLQFLFEYFSETQRNKGNFPGRFSGRQFSNSRSEMNVSTLELGDSALYLCASSPTSGSYNEQFFGPGTRLTVL.

V and J are TRBV5-1 and TRBJ2-1; 10 bases are shared with TRBD2. CDR1 is SGHRS, CDR2 YFSETQ, per germline. The CDR3 is 15 amino acids. With V trimmed by 1 base and J by 5 bases, 3 bases remained unmatched. The DNA for the CDR3 is TGCGCCAGCAGCTTGATAGCGGGGGGTAACAATGAGCAGTTCTTC. Encoded protein: CASSLIAGGNNEQFF. Full variable domain (missing parts from reference TRBV5-1 and TRBJ2-1): KAGVTQTPRYLIKTRGQQVTLSCSPISGHRSVSWYQQTPGQGLQFLFEYFSETQRNKGNFPGRFSGRQFSNSRSEMNVSTLELGDSALYLCASSLIAGGNNEQFFGPGTRLTVL.

The chain couples TRBV7-9 to TRBJ2-7; 10 bases align to TRBD1. The CDR3 contains 15 residues. With V trimmed by 5 bases and J by 6 bases, 10 bases remained unmatched. CDR1 and CDR2 (germline): SEHNR, FQNEAQ (reference sequence). The CDR3 loop reads CASSPRDRGLSEQYF. The CDR3, as DNA: TGTGCCAGCAGCCCCCGGGACAGGGGCTTGAGCGAGCAGTACTTC.

This rearrangement joins TRBV7-9 to TRBJ2-5, with D uncertain. From germline, CDR1 is SEHNR and CDR2 FQNEAQ (reference sequence). Trimming took off 2 bases at V and 5 bases at J, with 6 bases between the two ends. This CDR3 comprises 12 residues. CDR3 loop: CASSLFSETQYF. The DNA of the CDR3 is TGTGCCAGCAGCTTATTTTCGGAGACCCAGTACTTC.